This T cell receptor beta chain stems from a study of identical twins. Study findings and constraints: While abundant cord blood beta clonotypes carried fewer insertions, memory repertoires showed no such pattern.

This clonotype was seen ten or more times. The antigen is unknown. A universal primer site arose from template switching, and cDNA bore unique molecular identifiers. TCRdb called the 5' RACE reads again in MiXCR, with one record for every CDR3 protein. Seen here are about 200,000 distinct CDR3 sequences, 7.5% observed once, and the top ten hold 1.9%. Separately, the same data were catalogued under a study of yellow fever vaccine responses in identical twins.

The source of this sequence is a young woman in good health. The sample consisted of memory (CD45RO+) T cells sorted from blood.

In nucleotides, the CDR3 is TGCGCCAGCAGCAAAGGACAGGGAGGGCAGCCCCAGCATTTT. Translation gives CASSKGQGGQPQHF. V and J are TRBV5-1 and TRBJ1-5; 8 nucleotides agree with TRBD1. The CDR3 spans 14 residues. Germline loops: CDR1 SGHRS, CDR2 YFSETQ. The trim removed 4 bases at V and 7 bases at J, leaving 7 bases unmatched. The whole variable domain, filled in from reference TRBV5-1 and TRBJ1-5, reads KAGVTQTPRYLIKTRGQQVTLSCSPISGHRSVSWYQQTPGQGLQFLFEYFSETQRNKGNFPGRFSGRQFSNSRSEMNVSTLELGDSALYLCASSKGQGGQPQHFGDGTRLSIL.